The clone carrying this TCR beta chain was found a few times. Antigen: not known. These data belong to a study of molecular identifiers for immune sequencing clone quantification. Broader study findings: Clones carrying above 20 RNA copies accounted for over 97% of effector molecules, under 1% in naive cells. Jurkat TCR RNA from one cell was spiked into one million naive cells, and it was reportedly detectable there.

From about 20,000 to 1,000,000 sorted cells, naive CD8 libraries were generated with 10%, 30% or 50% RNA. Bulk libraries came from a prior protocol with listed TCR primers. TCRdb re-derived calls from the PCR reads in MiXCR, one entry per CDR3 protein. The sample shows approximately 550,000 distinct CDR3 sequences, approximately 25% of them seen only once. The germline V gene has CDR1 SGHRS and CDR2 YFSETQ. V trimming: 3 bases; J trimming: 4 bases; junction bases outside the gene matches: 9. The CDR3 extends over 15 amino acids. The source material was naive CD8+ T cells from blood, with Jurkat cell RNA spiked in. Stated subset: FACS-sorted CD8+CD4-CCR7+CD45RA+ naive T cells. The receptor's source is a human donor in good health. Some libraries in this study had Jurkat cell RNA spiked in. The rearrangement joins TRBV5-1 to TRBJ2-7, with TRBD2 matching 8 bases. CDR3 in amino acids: CASSYSGERGYEQYF. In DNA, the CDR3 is TGCGCCAGCAGCTATTCCGGCGAGCGGGGGTACGAGCAGTACTTC.